Only a few counts were recorded for the clone carrying this TCR beta chain. Its specificity is not known. Between the trimmed V and J ends, which lost 4 bases and 6 bases, there was a span of 16 bases. The CDR3 is 14 amino acids. Germline V gives CDR1 MNHEY, CDR2 SVGAGI. The data were obtained in a study of CD8 T cells in ankylosing spondylitis. Each CDR3 protein gets one entry after TCRdb re-called the 5' RACE reads with MiXCR. Of over 400,000 distinct CDR3 sequences detected, roughly a quarter appear once; the ten largest clones hold roughly 0.9%. Study-wide points: One TCR beta motif, made up of seven to nine highly homologous variants, appeared characteristic of ankylosing spondylitis blood.

Material: blood, either unsorted or a sorted T cell fraction (not recorded which). The chain uses TRBV6-5 and TRBJ2-7, with D perhaps TRBD2 (6 bases). The sequence was obtained from a male donor with ankylosing spondylitis. CDR3 loop: CASSSRTRGSEQYF. The DNA of the CDR3 is TGTGCCAGCAGTTCCAGAACTCGGGGGTCCGAGCAGTACTTC.